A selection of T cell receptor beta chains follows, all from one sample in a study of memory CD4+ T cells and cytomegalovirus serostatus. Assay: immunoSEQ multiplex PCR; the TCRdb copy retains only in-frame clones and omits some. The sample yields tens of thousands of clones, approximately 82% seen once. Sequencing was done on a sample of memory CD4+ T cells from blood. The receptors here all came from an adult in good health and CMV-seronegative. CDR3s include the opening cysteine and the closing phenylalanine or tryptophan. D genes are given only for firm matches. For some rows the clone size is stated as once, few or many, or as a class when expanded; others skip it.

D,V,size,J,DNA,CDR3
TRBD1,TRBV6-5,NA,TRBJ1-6,TGTGCCAGCAGTACGACAGGGTCCTATAATTCACCCCTCCACTTT,CASSTTGSYNSPLHF
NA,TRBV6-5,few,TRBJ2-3,TGTGCCAGCAGTTACTCGAGAATAGACACAGATACGCAGTATTTT,CASSYSRIDTDTQYF
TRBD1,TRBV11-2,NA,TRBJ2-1,TGTGCCAGCACCCCGGACAGGGGCTACAATGAGCAGTTCTTC,CASTPDRGYNEQFF
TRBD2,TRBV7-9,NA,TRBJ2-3,TGTGCCAGCAGTCCGTTACTAGCGGGGGGGACAGATACGCAGTATTTT,CASSPLLAGGTDTQYF
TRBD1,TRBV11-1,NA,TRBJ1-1,TGTGCCAGCAGCTCCCCTCCGGGACAGGGGAGGATGAACACTGAAGCTTTCTTT,CASSSPPGQGRMNTEAFF
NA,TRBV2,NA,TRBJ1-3,TGTGCCAGCAGTGCTGCGGTCTCTGGAAACACCATATATTTT,CASSAAVSGNTIYF
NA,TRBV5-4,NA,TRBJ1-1,TGTGCCAGCAGCTCTATACTGAACACTGAAGCTTTCTTT,CASSSILNTEAFF
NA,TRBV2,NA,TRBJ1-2,TGTGCCAGCAGTGAACCAGGGCAGGGCTACACCTTC,CASSEPGQGYTF
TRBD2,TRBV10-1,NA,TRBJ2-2,TGCGCCAGCAGTGAGTCGGTAGCGGGGGGGAAAGGCACCGGGGAGCTGTTTTTT,CASSESVAGGKGTGELFF
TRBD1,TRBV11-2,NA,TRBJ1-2,TGTGCCAGCAGCTTCGGGACAGGAGGTTATGGCTACACCTTC,CASSFGTGGYGYTF
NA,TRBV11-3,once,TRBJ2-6,TGTGCCAGCAGCTTAGGGGGGCGAGGGGCCAACGTCCTGACTTTC,CASSLGGRGANVLTF
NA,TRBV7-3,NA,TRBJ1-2,TGTGCCAGCAGCTTAAACCCAGGAAACTATGGCTACACCTTC,CASSLNPGNYGYTF
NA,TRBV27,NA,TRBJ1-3,TGTGCCAGCAGTCGCCTCGGAGGGAGCTCTGGAAACACCATATATTTT,CASSRLGGSSGNTIYF
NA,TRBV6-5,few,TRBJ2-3,TGTGCCAGCCGTCAGCGGTGGGGTGGTACAGATACGCAGTATTTT,CASRQRWGGTDTQYF
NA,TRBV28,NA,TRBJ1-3,TGTGCCAGCAGCCCCCACTCTGGAAACACCATATATTTT,CASSPHSGNTIYF
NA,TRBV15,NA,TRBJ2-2,TGTGCCACCAGCAGAGATATAGCGACCGGGGAGCTGTTTTTT,CATSRDIATGELFF
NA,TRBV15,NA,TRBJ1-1,TGTGCCACCCGGCGAGAGTCGCGGGCTTTCTTT,CATRRESRAFF
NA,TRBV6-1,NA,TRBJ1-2,TGTGCCGGTTTTAACTGGCGAAACTATGGCTACACCTTC,CAGFNWRNYGYTF
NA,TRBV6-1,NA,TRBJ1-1,TGTGCCAGCGGAGGACAGTCGAACACTGAAGCTTTCTTT,CASGGQSNTEAFF
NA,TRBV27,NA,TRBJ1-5,TGTGCCAGCAGTTTATCGGGAGGGGGGGTCAATCAGCCCCAGCATTTT,CASSLSGGGVNQPQHF
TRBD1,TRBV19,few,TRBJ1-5,TGTGCCAGTAACGACAGGGAAGTCATGCAGCCCCAGCATTTT,CASNDREVMQPQHF
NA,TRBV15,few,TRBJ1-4,TGTGCCACCAGCAGAGATCTTTCCCAGATTGCAACTAATGAAAAACTGTTTTTT,CATSRDLSQIATNEKLFF
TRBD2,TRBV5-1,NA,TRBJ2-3,TGCGCCAGCAGCGTAGCTAGCGGGGGACGAGATACGCAGTATTTT,CASSVASGGRDTQYF
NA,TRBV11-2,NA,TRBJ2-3,TGTGCCAGCAGCTTGGTCGGGGGACCCGTTTCCACGGATACGCAGTATTTT,CASSLVGGPVSTDTQYF
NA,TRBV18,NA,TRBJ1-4,TGTGCCAGCTCACCATCGACTGGGGAACTCAATGAAAAACTGTTTTTT,CASSPSTGELNEKLFF
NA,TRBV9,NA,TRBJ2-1,TGTGCCAGCAGCGTAGCGGGATACAATGAGCAGTTCTTC,CASSVAGYNEQFF
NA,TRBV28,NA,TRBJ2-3,TGTGCCAGCAGTTTTGGGGGGCATACGCAGTATTTT,CASSFGGHTQYF
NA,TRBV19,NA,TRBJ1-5,TGTGCCAGTAGTATCATGACACAGCGAACGAAGCCCCAGCATTTT,CASSIMTQRTKPQHF
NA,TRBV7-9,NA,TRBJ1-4,TGTGCCAGCTCGGAAGAAAATGAAAAACTGTTTTTT,CASSEENEKLFF
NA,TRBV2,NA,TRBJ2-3,TGTGCCAGCATCGGGGACGGGCGAGGGGGTACGCAGTATTTT,CASIGDGRGGTQYF
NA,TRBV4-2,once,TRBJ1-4,TGTGCCAGCTCGCAGGGGATCATATATGAAAAACTGTTTTTT,CASSQGIIYEKLFF
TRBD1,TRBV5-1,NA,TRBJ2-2,TGCGCCAGCAGCTTTGAAATGGACAGGCCTACCGGGGAGCTGTTTTTT,CASSFEMDRPTGELFF
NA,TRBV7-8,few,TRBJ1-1,TGTGCCAGCAGCCTAAAGTTCACTGAAGCTTTCTTT,CASSLKFTEAFF
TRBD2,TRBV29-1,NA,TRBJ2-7,TGCAGCGTTGCGGGGAGGGATTCGGGCGAGCAGTACTTC,CSVAGRDSGEQYF
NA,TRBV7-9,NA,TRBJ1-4,TGTGCCAGCAGCGCAAAGGGGGGAAATGAAAAACTGTTTTTT,CASSAKGGNEKLFF
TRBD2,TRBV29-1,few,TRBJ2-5,TGCAGCGTTACAACTAGCGGTTGGGGAGAGACCCAGTACTTC,CSVTTSGWGETQYF
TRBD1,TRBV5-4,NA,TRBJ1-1,TGTGCCAGCAGCGAACCGGGACAGGGACGGGGCACTGAAGCTTTCTTT,CASSEPGQGRGTEAFF
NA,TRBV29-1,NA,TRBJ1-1,TGCAGCGGCGAACAGACTATGAACACTGAAGCTTTCTTT,CSGEQTMNTEAFF
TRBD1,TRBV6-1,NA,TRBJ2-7,TGTGCCAGCAGCATCAACAGGGACAGCGAGCAGTACTTC,CASSINRDSEQYF
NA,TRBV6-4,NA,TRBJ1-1,TGTGCCAGCAGTGAAAGGGAACGTTCGAACACTGAAGCTTTCTTT,CASSERERSNTEAFF
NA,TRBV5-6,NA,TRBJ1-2,TGTGCCAGCAGCCCTGGTCCGATCTTTGTCTATGGCTACACCTTC,CASSPGPIFVYGYTF
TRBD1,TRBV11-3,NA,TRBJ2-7,TGTGCCAGCAGCGAATTTGACACCGACAGGGGCGAGCAGTACTTC,CASSEFDTDRGEQYF
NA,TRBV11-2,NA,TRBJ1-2,TGTGCCAGCAGCTTAGTTCGGGATGGCTATGGCTACACCTTC,CASSLVRDGYGYTF
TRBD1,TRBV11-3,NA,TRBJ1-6,TGTGCCAGCAGCGTCGGACAGGGGAATTCACCCCTCCACTTT,CASSVGQGNSPLHF
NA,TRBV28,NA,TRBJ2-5,TGTGCCAGCAGTTGGGGCTCAAACAGGGTTTCATGGGAGACCCAGTACTTC,CASSWGSNRVSWETQYF
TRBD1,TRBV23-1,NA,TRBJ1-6,TGCGCCAGCAGTTCTTCCTTGGACAGGGTGGGACTTTATAATTCACCCCTCCACTTT,CASSSSLDRVGLYNSPLHF
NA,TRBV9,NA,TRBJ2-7,TGTGCCAGCAGCGTAGCTAAGGGCACCGAGCAGTACTTC,CASSVAKGTEQYF
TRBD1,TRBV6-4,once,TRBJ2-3,TGTGCCAGCAGTGACAGGGGGCTCGGAGATACGCAGTATTTT,CASSDRGLGDTQYF
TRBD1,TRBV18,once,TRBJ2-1,TGTGCCAGCTCACCATCCTTGACTGGACAGGGCAATGAGCAGTTCTTC,CASSPSLTGQGNEQFF
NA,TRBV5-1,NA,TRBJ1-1,TGCGCCAGCAGCCGCAGGGGCGGAGAGGAGGAAGCTTTCTTT,CASSRRGGEEEAFF
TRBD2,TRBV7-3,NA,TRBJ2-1,TGTGCCAGCAGCTTAAGTTCTAGCGGGAATGAGCAGTTCTTC,CASSLSSSGNEQFF
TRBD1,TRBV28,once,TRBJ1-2,TGTGCCAGCAGTGCCGGGGACAGGGGTTATGTGTGGGGCTACACCTTC,CASSAGDRGYVWGYTF
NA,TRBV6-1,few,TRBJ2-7,TGTGCCAGCAGTGAACAGACAGGCTCCTACGAGCAGTACTTC,CASSEQTGSYEQYF
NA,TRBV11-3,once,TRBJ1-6,TGTGCCAGCAGCTCCCGCGGGGATAATTCACCCCTCCACTTT,CASSSRGDNSPLHF
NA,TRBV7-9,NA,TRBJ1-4,TGTGCCAGCAGCTTAGCAGGGGTCGGCGGTAATGAAAAACTGTTTTTT,CASSLAGVGGNEKLFF
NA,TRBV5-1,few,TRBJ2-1,TGCGCCAGCAGCTTGGGGTCAACCTACAATGAGCAGTTCTTC,CASSLGSTYNEQFF
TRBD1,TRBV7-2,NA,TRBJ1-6,TGTGCCAGCAGCTCGAGACAGGGAGGGAATTCACCCCTCCACTTT,CASSSRQGGNSPLHF
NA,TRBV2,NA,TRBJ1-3,TGTGCCAGCAGTGAATTGGGGTCTGGAAACACCATATATTTT,CASSELGSGNTIYF
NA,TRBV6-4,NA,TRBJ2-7,TGTGCCAGCAGTCTCCAGGGGCTCTCGTCCCACGAGCAGTACTTC,CASSLQGLSSHEQYF